The 16 T cell receptor beta chains below were found in one sample sequenced in a study of control samples from healthy donors and cancer patients. Here immunoSEQ multiplex PCR was the method, and the copy in TCRdb shows in-frame clones only, minus some. The repertoire holds 55,000 to 90,000 clones, with over 75% as singletons. The material sequenced was blood. The source of these receptors is a man in his fifties in good health.

The chain combines TRBV30 with TRBJ1-2; D gene ambiguous. The length of the CDR3 is 13 residues. V lost 2 bases to trimming and J lost 6 bases, with 13 bases between them. Germline lookup yields CDR1 GTSNPN and CDR2 SVGIG (reference sequence). CDR3 protein: CAWSPTAWDGYTF. As DNA, the CDR3 is TGTGCCTGGAGTCCTACCGCCTGGGATGGCTACACCTTC.

The gene calls are TRBV19 and TRBJ1-5, with no clear D. Germline lookup yields CDR1 LNHDA and CDR2 SQIVND (reference sequence). The V gene lost 7 bases and the J gene lost 0 bases, with 13 bases spanning the gap. The CDR3 spans 15 residues. CDR3 coding DNA: TGTGCCAGTATCGATTTTGATGGTAGCAATCAGCCCCAGCATTTT. Protein sequence: CASIDFDGSNQPQHF. The full variable domain, its missing parts supplied by reference TRBV19 and TRBJ1-5, is DGGITQSPKYLFRKEGQNVTLSCEQNLNHDAMYWYRQDPGQGLRLIYYSQIVNDFQKGDIAEGYSVSREKKESFPLTVTSAQKNPTAFYLCASIDFDGSNQPQHFGDGTRLSIL.

V usage is TRBV7-6 and J usage is TRBJ1-4; a weak D match, TRBD1 (5 bases). The germline V and J ends were trimmed by 5 bases and 7 bases, with 20 bases remaining between them. CDR3 length equals 16 residues. Germline V gene data show CDR1 as SGHVS and CDR2 as FNYEAQ. The CDR3 DNA reads as TGTGCCAGCAGCCCCTACACCTGGCAGGGAGGTGAAAAACTGTTTTTT. It specifies CASSPYTWQGGEKLFF.

The chain has TRBV7-8 and TRBJ2-1; tentative D call: TRBD2 (6 bases). Trimming shortened V by 7 bases and J by 2 bases, and 12 bases separated the two germline ends. Germline V CDR1 and CDR2: SGHVS, FQNEAQ. This CDR3 is 14 amino acids long. This CDR3 reads CASTLGGPYNEQFF. Written as DNA, the CDR3 is TGTGCCAGCACCTTGGGAGGTCCCTACAATGAGCAGTTCTTC.

The chain is built from TRBV7-9 and TRBJ2-2; maybe TRBD2 (5 bases). CDR3 length equals 17 residues. Trimming shortened V by 0 bases and J by 5 bases, and 16 bases separated the two germline ends. CDR1 and CDR2 from the germline V gene are SEHNR and FQNEAQ (reference sequence). CDR3 sequence (DNA): TGTGCCAGCAGCTTAGCGCTGGGGAGATCGCGGACCGGGGAGCTGTTTTTT. The encoded protein is CASSLALGRSRTGELFF.

This rearrangement joins TRBV28 to TRBJ2-1; D gene uncertain. The V and J ends lost 3 bases and 9 bases respectively, with 9 bases between them. The CDR3 loop spans 12 amino acids. Germline CDR1 MDHEN, CDR2 SYDVKM. The CDR3 region is CASSFAYLEQFF. The CDR3 DNA reads as TGTGCCAGCAGTTTCGCTTACCTTGAGCAGTTCTTC.

This chain connects TRBV7-2 to TRBJ1-3; maybe TRBD1 (5 bases). Germline V gene data show CDR1 as SGHTA and CDR2 as FQGNSA. Trimming left V 1 base short and J 3 bases short, with 7 bases between. The CDR3 is made up of 14 amino acids. The CDR3, as DNA: TGTGCCAGCAGCTTAGAAGGGGATGGAAACACCATATATTTT. Translated, it gives CASSLEGDGNTIYF.

CDR3 sequence (DNA): TGTGCCAGCAGTCATTCCCAGTATAATTCACCCCTCCACTTT. It specifies CASSHSQYNSPLHF. J is TRBJ1-6 and V is TRBV11-1; no clear D gene. The CDR3 sequence is 14 residues long. Trimming took 6 bases from V and 4 from J, leaving 10 bases between them. Germline assignment: CDR1 SGHAT and CDR2 FQDESV (reference sequence).

The chain uses TRBV28 and TRBJ1-1, with 9 bases that match TRBD1. V lost 10 bases to trimming and J lost 5 bases; unmatched junction nucleotides: 8. The CDR3 has 13 residues. Germline loops: CDR1 MDHEN, CDR2 SYDVKM. The CDR3 region is CATPGQGGTEAFF. As DNA, the CDR3 is TGTGCCACCCCGGGACAGGGAGGTACTGAAGCTTTCTTT.

The V gene is TRBV5-4, the J gene TRBJ2-3; 7 nucleotides match TRBD2. The junction had 4 bases not matched to a gene; V was cut back by 4 bases and J by 2 bases. The CDR3 length is 14 residues. The germline gives CDR1 SGHNT, CDR2 YYREEE (reference sequence). The CDR3 loop is CASSRAGPTDTQYF. DNA for the CDR3: TGTGCCAGCAGCCGAGCGGGACCCACAGATACGCAGTATTTT.

The CDR3 nucleotides are TGCGCCAGCAGCCAAGATGGGGGGGTTACTAGAGAGCAGTACTTC. This codes for CASSQDGGVTREQYF. The genes are TRBV4-3 and TRBJ2-7; the match to TRBD2 covers 7 bases. The CDR3 has 15 amino acids. CDR1 LGHNA and CDR2 YSLEER come from the germline V gene. J was trimmed by 7 bases and V by 0 bases; bases with no gene match: 9.

This sequence joins TRBV6-5 and TRBJ2-2, with D perhaps given as TRBD1 or TRBD2 (5 bases each). The germline V gene encodes CDR1 MNHEY and CDR2 SVGAGI. V dropped 2 bases and J dropped 5 bases, with 15 bases sitting between them. The CDR3 contains 16 residues. The CDR3 loop reads CASSYQSPGRTGELFF. CDR3 DNA: TGTGCCAGCAGTTACCAATCCCCAGGGAGAACCGGGGAGCTGTTTTTT.

The chain combines TRBV9 with TRBJ1-2; 8 nucleotides align to TRBD1. CDR3 length equals 15 residues. V was pared by 1 base and J by 4 bases, with 6 bases of the junction left unmatched. Germline assignment: CDR1 SGDLS and CDR2 YYNGEE. This CDR3 is CASSVQGAQGYGYTF. CDR3 DNA: TGTGCCAGCAGCGTACAGGGGGCCCAAGGCTATGGCTACACCTTC.

Note on this clone: At one boundary the junction diverges from the germline segment, which might be a read error. This chain links TRBV29-1 with TRBJ2-7; 8 nucleotides match TRBD1. Germline CDR1 and CDR2: SQVTM and ANQGSEA. This CDR3 comprises 14 residues. The CDR3 DNA reads TGCAGCGTGGGAACCGGGACAGGCTCCCACGAGCAGTACTTC. Its protein product is CSVGTGTGSHEQYF.

The rearrangement joins TRBV18 to TRBJ2-2; D remains unclear. The germline gives CDR1 KGHSH, CDR2 LQKENI. With 6 bases removed from V and 7 bases from J, the gap between germline ends came to 12 bases. This CDR3 contains 13 residues. For the CDR3, the DNA is TGTGCCAGCTCCAAAGGGTCCAGCGGGGAGCTGTTTTTT. Its translation is CASSKGSSGELFF.

The CDR3 loop reads CASSLAQGNQPQHF. As DNA, the CDR3 is TGTGCCAGCAGCTTGGCGCAGGGAAATCAGCCCCAGCATTTT. The chain couples TRBV5-6 to TRBJ1-5; D is possibly TRBD1 (5 bases). V lost 0 bases to trimming and J lost 4 bases, with 8 bases between them. The CDR3 has 14 residues. Germline CDR1 reads SGHDT; CDR2 reads YYEEEE.